These 14 T cell receptor beta chains originate from one sample sequenced in a study of T-cell memory formation after mild COVID-19. TCRdb re-called the 5' RACE reads through MiXCR, storing one row per CDR3 protein. This table has fewer than 700,000 distinct CDR3 sequences, 15% to 20% appearing once. Sequencing was carried out using PBMCs or a T cell subset sorted from them (not recorded which). The source of these receptors is an adult woman who had mild COVID-19 (a few samples of this study predate the infection). Cell type and time point are not known.

This clonotype turned up a few times. This chain connects TRBV29-1 to TRBJ2-2; no clear D gene. Germline V gene data show CDR1 as SQVTM and CDR2 as ANQGSEA. V lost 0 bases to trimming and J lost 2 bases, with 10 bases between them. The CDR3 loop spans 15 amino acids. DNA of the CDR3: TGCAGCGTTGAAGATGGATACAGCAACACCGGGGAGCTGTTTTTT. This sequence encodes CSVEDGYSNTGELFF.

This clonotype appeared a few times. The rearrangement links TRBV12-3 or TRBV12-4 to TRBJ2-1; TRBD1 is a possible D gene (6 bases). The CDR3 extends over 13 amino acids. Trimming left V 6 bases short and J 8 bases short, with 14 bases between. CDR3 nucleotides: TGTGCCAGCAGGTCTCTACCAGGGGATGAGCAGTTCTTC. Protein product: CASRSLPGDEQFF.

This clonotype has a handful of counts. J is TRBJ2-4 and V is TRBV20-1; 7 bases agree with TRBD1. The ends lost 6 bases at V and 0 bases at J; junction bases unmatched: 11. The CDR3 runs to 16 residues. The germline V gene has CDR1 DFQATT and CDR2 SNEGSKA (reference sequence). CDR3 sequence reads: CSADKGQRLAKNIQYF. CDR3 DNA sequence: TGCAGTGCAGATAAGGGACAGAGACTAGCCAAAAACATTCAGTACTTC.

V and J are TRBV3-1 and TRBJ2-5; D is possibly TRBD1 (6 bases). The CDR3 is made up of 13 amino acids. The V gene lost 1 base and the J gene lost 9 bases, with 12 bases spanning the gap. Germline CDR1 and CDR2: LGHDT and YNNKEL (reference sequence). The CDR3: CASSQGQGSAQYF. The CDR3 DNA follows: TGTGCCAGCAGCCAAGGGCAGGGGTCGGCCCAGTACTTC.

The rearrangement links TRBV5-1 to TRBJ2-1, with D hard to call. The V end lost 5 bases, the J end lost 4 bases, and 19 bases lay between the germline ends. Germline V gene sequence: CDR1 SGHRS, CDR2 YFSETQ. This CDR3 contains 16 residues. This CDR3 is CASRPELGLIYNEQFF. DNA of the CDR3: TGCGCCAGCAGACCTGAGTTAGGGCTCATATACAATGAGCAGTTCTTC.

This clonotype appeared a few times. This CDR3 reads CASSRTGVTEAFF. Written as DNA, the CDR3 is TGTGCCAGCTCCCGTACGGGGGTCACTGAAGCTTTCTTT. The chain carries TRBV19 and TRBJ1-1; D is perhaps TRBD1 (5 bases). V gave up 9 bases and J gave up 4 bases, with 15 bases separating them. Germline values: CDR1 LNHDA, CDR2 SQIVND (reference sequence). This CDR3 is 13 amino acids long. The whole variable domain, remainder taken from reference TRBV19 and TRBJ1-1, is DGGITQSPKYLFRKEGQNVTLSCEQNLNHDAMYWYRQDPGQGLRLIYYSQIVNDFQKGDIAEGYSVSREKKESFPLTVTSAQKNPTAFYLCASSRTGVTEAFFGQGTRLTVV.

On this clonotype: This may come from a read error, since a much larger clone is one base off. The chain joins TRBV6-2 or TRBV6-3 to TRBJ2-2; 8 bases line up with TRBD1. V trimming: 6 bases; J trimming: 3 bases; junction bases outside the gene matches: 3. This CDR3 region has 14 residues. The germline V gene has CDR1 MNHEY and CDR2 SVGEGT. The chain's CDR3 is CASRGQGYTGELFF. The CDR3 DNA reads TGTGCCAGCAGAGGACAGGGTTACACCGGGGAGCTGTTTTTT.

This clonotype was observed a handful of times. The V gene is TRBV19, the J gene TRBJ1-2; D perhaps matches TRBD1 (6 bases). V was clipped by 5 bases and J by 6 bases, with 16 bases between them. The CDR3 length is 14 residues. Germline CDR1 and CDR2: LNHDA and SQIVND (reference sequence). The CDR3 bases are TGTGCCAGTAGTCTCTCGAGGGGACAAAATGGCTACACCTTC. Protein: CASSLSRGQNGYTF.

This clonotype was recorded a few times. The chain combines TRBV4-1 with TRBJ2-1; D unresolved. Germline assignment: CDR1 MGHRA and CDR2 YSYEKL. The CDR3 length is 18 residues. Trimming pared 1 base from V and 7 bases from J, leaving 23 bases between. CDR3: CASSQGPVLGGEWNEQFF. DNA of the CDR3: TGCGCCAGCAGCCAAGGGCCGGTTTTGGGCGGAGAGTGGAATGAGCAGTTCTTC.

This clonotype was seen a single time. The genes are TRBV20-1 and TRBJ2-5; 8 bases are shared with TRBD1. This CDR3 contains 14 residues. CDR1 is DFQATT, CDR2 SNEGSKA, per germline (reference sequence). The trim removed 0 bases at V and 4 bases at J, leaving 4 bases unmatched. The CDR3 DNA follows: TGCAGTGCTAGAGACATACAGGGGGGAGAGACCCAGTACTTC. Its protein product is CSARDIQGGETQYF.

This clonotype was seen a few times. V is TRBV15 and J is TRBJ1-2; D not certain. V was clipped by 5 bases and J by 4 bases, with 8 bases between them. Germline V gives CDR1 LNHNV, CDR2 YYDKDF (reference sequence). CDR3 length: 12 residues. In nucleotides, the CDR3 is TGTGCCACCAGCGGCGCGTCCTATGGCTACACCTTC. This codes for CATSGASYGYTF.

This clonotype was detected a few times. V usage is TRBV20-1 and J usage is TRBJ2-1, with 15 bases identical to TRBD2. The CDR3 is 17 residues long. V lost 4 bases to trimming and J lost 9 bases; unmatched junction nucleotides: 13. CDR1 is DFQATT, CDR2 SNEGSKA, per germline (reference sequence). The CDR3: CSATGLAGGPGDTEQFF. As DNA, the CDR3 is TGCAGTGCTACCGGACTAGCGGGGGGGCCTGGCGATACTGAGCAGTTCTTC.

This clonotype occurred a few times. The rearrangement joins TRBV7-2 to TRBJ1-3; D may be TRBD1 (6 bases). Trimming cost V 4 bases and J 8 bases, with 21 bases left between them. Germline-derived CDR1 and CDR2 are SGHTA and FQGNSA. The CDR3 runs to 16 residues. The CDR3 DNA reads TGTGCCAGCAGCTCCCACAGGGTGATAACTTGGGACACCATATATTTT. It translates to CASSSHRVITWDTIYF.

Only a few counts were recorded for this clonotype. The chain is built from TRBV7-9 and TRBJ2-1; TRBD1 is a possible D gene (6 bases). The CDR3 runs to 15 residues. Deletions cut 0 bases from V and 8 bases from J, with 14 bases between. CDR1 is SEHNR, CDR2 FQNEAQ, per germline (reference sequence). The CDR3 loop reads CASSLAQGRLDEQFF. CDR3 in DNA: TGTGCCAGCAGCTTAGCGCAGGGGAGACTGGATGAGCAGTTCTTC.